Following are 21 T cell receptor beta chains from one sample sequenced in a study. MiXCR, applied by TCRdb to the RT-PCR reads, yields one record per CDR3 protein. The sample records more than 600,000 distinct CDR3 sequences, 14% being singletons. Sample: memory CD4+ T cells from blood. These receptors all stem from a female donor in good health, serving as a healthy control.

This clonotype was seen many times. V and J are TRBV5-1 and TRBJ2-1; D remains ambiguous. The germline CDR1 and CDR2 sequences are SGHRS and YFSETQ. The CDR3 spans 15 residues. V was pared by 0 bases and J by 4 bases, with 11 bases between. This CDR3 reads CASSLGSTSYNEQFF. The CDR3 DNA sequence: TGCGCCAGCAGCTTGGGATCGACTTCGTACAATGAGCAGTTCTTC.

This clonotype was recorded a few times. The chain employs TRBV4-1 and TRBJ2-5; D may be TRBD1 (5 bases). This CDR3 contains 15 residues. The germline CDR1 and CDR2 sequences are MGHRA and YSYEKL. Deletions cut 0 bases from V and 5 bases from J, with 13 bases between. CDR3 in DNA: TGCGCCAGCAGCCAAGAGAGGCAGGGTCTGGAGACCCAGTACTTC. Translating gives CASSQERQGLETQYF.

This clonotype was found many times. This chain connects TRBV4-2 to TRBJ2-1, with 8 bases aligning to TRBD2. The J segment lost 5 bases and the V segment lost 1 base, leaving 4 bases of the junction unmatched. The CDR3 has 15 amino acids. Germline CDR1 and CDR2: LGHNA and YNFKEQ. The CDR3 region has the DNA TGTGCCAGCAGCCAAGGGCTAGCGGGCCACAATGAGCAGTTCTTC. Its protein product is CASSQGLAGHNEQFF.

The rearrangement links TRBV5-1 to TRBJ2-5; D ambiguous. V gave up 0 bases and J gave up 7 bases, with 19 bases separating them. In germline, CDR1 is SGHRS, CDR2 YFSETQ. The CDR3 contains 16 residues. The CDR3 loop is CASSLVLGLDKGTQYF. The CDR3 region has the DNA TGCGCCAGCAGCTTGGTCCTGGGCCTAGATAAGGGGACCCAGTACTTC.

This clonotype was seen a few times. V gene TRBV7-2 combines with J gene TRBJ1-1, with a tentative D call TRBD1 (5 bases). There are 17 residues in the CDR3. Germline V CDR1 and CDR2: SGHTA, FQGNSA. Deletions cut 0 bases from V and 3 bases from J, with 17 bases between. In nucleotides, the CDR3 is TGTGCCAGCAGCTTAGCGCTTTGGGGCAGAAGGGACACTGAAGCTTTCTTT. This codes for CASSLALWGRRDTEAFF. The full variable domain, its missing parts supplied by reference TRBV7-2 and TRBJ1-1, is GAGVSQSPSNKVTEKGKDVELRCDPISGHTALYWYRQSLGQGLEFLIYFQGNSAPDKSGLPSDRFSAERTGGSVSTLTIQRTQQEDSAVYLCASSLALWGRRDTEAFFGQGTRLTVV.

This clonotype has a handful of counts. This rearrangement joins TRBV27 to TRBJ1-2; D uncertain. Per the germline V gene, CDR1 is MNHEY and CDR2 is SMNVEV (reference sequence). This CDR3 is built from 15 residues. Trimming stripped 3 bases from V and 5 bases from J, with 16 bases between. The CDR3 loop reads CASSLTGVASYGYTF. CDR3 nucleotide sequence: TGTGCCAGCAGTTTGACCGGGGTCGCCTCATATGGCTACACCTTC.

This clonotype was seen only a few times. The J gene is TRBJ2-1, the V gene TRBV20-1; D possibly corresponds to TRBD2 (6 bases). Germline CDR1 and CDR2: DFQATT and SNEGSKA (reference sequence). V was cut by 5 bases and J by 2 bases, with 13 bases left in between. This CDR3 region has 14 residues. The CDR3 DNA reads TGCAGTGCTCCCCATTGGGAGGCCTACAATGAGCAGTTCTTC. It is translated as CSAPHWEAYNEQFF.

The chain uses TRBV10-3 and TRBJ2-3; 10 nucleotides match TRBD1. V lost 2 bases, J lost 3 bases, and 2 bases stayed unmatched. CDR1 ENHRY and CDR2 SYGVKD come from the germline V gene. The CDR3 extends over 15 amino acids. The CDR3 here is CAISERGQGTDTQYF. As DNA, the CDR3 is TGTGCCATCAGTGAGAGGGGACAGGGGACAGATACGCAGTATTTT.

This clonotype was counted only a few times. The chain joins TRBV28 to TRBJ2-1; 9 bases map to TRBD1. The CDR3 is 15 residues long. V was clipped by 2 bases and J by 8 bases; unmatched bases: 7. The V gene's germline CDR1 is MDHEN and CDR2 SYDVKM. CDR3 DNA sequence: TGTGCCAGCAGTTTACCGGGACAGGGTGGCGATGAGCAGTTCTTC. This sequence encodes CASSLPGQGGDEQFF.

This clonotype was seen ten or more times. J is TRBJ1-1 and V is TRBV10-3; possible D gene TRBD1, 6 bases. V was cut by 5 bases and J by 0 bases, with 13 bases left in between. Germline V gene data show CDR1 as ENHRY and CDR2 as SYGVKD. CDR3 size: 15 residues. The CDR3: CAISRGGLVNTEAFF. CDR3 nucleotides: TGTGCCATCAGTAGGGGGGGTTTAGTGAACACTGAAGCTTTCTTT.

This chain joins TRBV28 and TRBJ1-3; D remains unclear. The germline CDR1 and CDR2 sequences are MDHEN and SYDVKM. The CDR3 covers 15 residues. Trimming left V 4 bases short and J 0 bases short, with 10 bases between. This CDR3 is CASSSDTGSGNTIYF. Here the CDR3 DNA reads TGTGCCAGCAGTTCTGACACTGGCTCTGGAAACACCATATATTTT.

The sample holds a few counts of this clonotype. The genes are TRBV5-6 and TRBJ2-3, with a weak D call TRBD1 (6 bases). Trimming took off 3 bases at V and 0 bases at J, with 11 bases between the two ends. Germline assignment: CDR1 SGHDT and CDR2 YYEEEE. The length of the CDR3 is 15 residues. CDR3 nucleotides: TGTGCCAGCAGCTCCACAGGGTGGAGCACAGATACGCAGTATTTT. Its translation is CASSSTGWSTDTQYF.

This clonotype was picked up a small number of times. The chain joins TRBV20-1 to TRBJ2-3, with a weak D call TRBD2 (5 bases). This CDR3 region has 13 residues. V was pared by 5 bases and J by 1 base, with 10 bases between. Germline assignment: CDR1 DFQATT and CDR2 SNEGSKA (reference sequence). CDR3 sequence (DNA): TGCAGTGCTCCTAAACTAGGCACAGATACGCAGTATTTT. Amino acids: CSAPKLGTDTQYF.

CDR3 sequence (DNA): TGTGCCTGGACTAGCGGCAATGAGCAGTTCTTC. Translated: CAWTSGNEQFF. The J gene is TRBJ2-1, the V gene TRBV30, with 7 bases identical to TRBD2. With 4 bases clipped from V and 6 bases from J, the junction kept 0 bases outside the gene matches. The CDR3 runs to 11 residues. The germline V gene has CDR1 GTSNPN and CDR2 SVGIG (reference sequence).

This clonotype was counted many times. The rearrangement joins TRBV4-2 to TRBJ1-2; tentatively, D is TRBD1 (5 bases). The CDR3 has 16 residues. Trimming pared 0 bases from V and 2 bases from J, leaving 13 bases between. Germline-derived CDR1 and CDR2 are LGHNA and YNFKEQ. Written as DNA, the CDR3 is TGTGCCAGCAGCCAAGAGGGGGGGACGGGCAACTATGGCTACACCTTC. This translates into CASSQEGGTGNYGYTF.

This clonotype was detected only once. The chain uses TRBV19 and TRBJ2-2; D not certain. Germline V gene data show CDR1 as LNHDA and CDR2 as SQIVND (reference sequence). The CDR3 loop spans 13 amino acids. Trimming took off 0 bases at V and 5 bases at J, with 4 bases between the two ends. For the CDR3, the DNA is TGTGCCAGTAGTATAGAACCAACCGGGGAGCTGTTTTTT. Protein: CASSIEPTGELFF.

The rearrangement uses TRBV3-1 and TRBJ1-1; weak D call: TRBD1 (6 bases). This CDR3 region has 15 residues. V lost 0 bases, J lost 6 bases, and 14 bases lay in between. The germline V gene encodes CDR1 LGHDT and CDR2 YNNKEL (reference sequence). CDR3 sequence reads: CASSQERARGAEAFF. CDR3 DNA sequence: TGTGCCAGCAGCCAAGAGCGGGCCAGGGGCGCTGAAGCTTTCTTT.

This clonotype was seen many times. The chain is built from TRBV12-2 and TRBJ2-3. TRBV12-2 is a pseudogene locus. The CDR3 is made up of 16 amino acids. The CDR3, as DNA: TGTGCAAGTCGCTTAGCGCGAGTAGAGCTTGAAGATACGCAGTATTTT. Amino acids: CASRLARVELEDTQYF.

This clonotype turned up a few times. J is TRBJ2-3 and V is TRBV24-1, with 7 bases fitting TRBD1. The CDR3 is 14 amino acids. CDR1 is KGHDR, CDR2 SFDVKD, per germline. With V trimmed by 2 bases and J by 5 bases, 3 bases remained unmatched. The CDR3 sequence: CATSDSTGRDTQYF. As DNA, the CDR3 is TGTGCCACCAGTGATTCGACAGGGAGAGATACGCAGTATTTT.

Many counts were recorded for this clonotype. This chain connects TRBV7-9 to TRBJ1-2; 7 nucleotides align to TRBD1. The V and J ends lost 3 bases and 6 bases, in that order; junction bases with no gene match: 7. The CDR3 is 14 amino acids. CDR1 SEHNR and CDR2 FQNEAQ come from the germline V gene (reference sequence). In DNA form, the CDR3 reads TGTGCCAGCAGCTTCGGACAGGCCGCAGATGGCTACACCTTC. This sequence encodes CASSFGQAADGYTF. Full variable domain (missing parts from reference TRBV7-9 and TRBJ1-2): DTGVSQNPRHKITKRGQNVTFRCDPISEHNRLYWYRQTLGQGPEFLTYFQNEAQLEKSRLLSDRFSAERPKGSFSTLEIQRTEQGDSAMYLCASSFGQAADGYTFGSGTRLTVV.

For this clonotype: A read error may produce the germline difference seen at one junction end. This chain joins TRBV6-5 and TRBJ2-1, with 7 bases lining up with TRBD2. The CDR3 contains 16 residues. Germline lookup yields CDR1 MNHEY and CDR2 SVGAGI. DNA of the CDR3: TGTGCCAGCAGTTACTCGTCAGCGGGGTCCTACGATGAGCAGTTCTTC. This codes for CASSYSSAGSYDEQFF.